Reported below is one T cell receptor (beta chain). In the naive CD8 group, cells lacked CD45RO and were positively selected for CCR7, so terminally differentiated effector memory CD45RA+ cells were left out. Some clones are missing from TCRdb's copy, which holds only in-frame ones; the method was immunoSEQ multiplex PCR. The sample holds about 2.1 million clones, around 93% seen once. The entry originates in a study of shared clonotypes between healthy human individuals. Germline assignment: CDR1 SNHLY and CDR2 FYNNEI. Trimming removed 6 bases at V and 3 bases at J, with 12 bases between. The CDR3 loop spans 13 amino acids.

The sequenced sample was naive CD8+ T cells from PBMCs. The receptor comes from a man aged 18 to 29 in good health. Some clones in this sample may be carry-over from other donors' samples. V gene TRBV2 combines with J gene TRBJ2-7; weak D call: TRBD1 (6 bases). CDR3 DNA: TGTGCCAGCAGGGAGACAGGTGGCTACGAGCAGTACTTC. Translated: CASRETGGYEQYF. Combining the CDR3 with reference TRBV2 and TRBJ2-7 gives the whole variable domain EPEVTQTPSHQVTQMGQEVILRCVPISNHLYFYWYRQILGQKVEFLVSFYNNEISEKSEIFDDQFSVERPDGSNFTLKIRSTKLEDSAMYFCASRETGGYEQYFGPGTRLTVT.